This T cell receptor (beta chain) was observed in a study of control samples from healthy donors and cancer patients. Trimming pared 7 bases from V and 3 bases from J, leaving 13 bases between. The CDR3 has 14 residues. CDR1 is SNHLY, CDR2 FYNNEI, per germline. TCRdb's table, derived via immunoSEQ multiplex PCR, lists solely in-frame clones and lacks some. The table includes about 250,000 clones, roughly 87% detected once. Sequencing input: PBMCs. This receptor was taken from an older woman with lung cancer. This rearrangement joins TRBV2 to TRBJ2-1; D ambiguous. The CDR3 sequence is CASKAADNYNEQFF. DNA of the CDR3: TGTGCCAGCAAGGCGGCTGACAACTACAATGAGCAGTTCTTC.